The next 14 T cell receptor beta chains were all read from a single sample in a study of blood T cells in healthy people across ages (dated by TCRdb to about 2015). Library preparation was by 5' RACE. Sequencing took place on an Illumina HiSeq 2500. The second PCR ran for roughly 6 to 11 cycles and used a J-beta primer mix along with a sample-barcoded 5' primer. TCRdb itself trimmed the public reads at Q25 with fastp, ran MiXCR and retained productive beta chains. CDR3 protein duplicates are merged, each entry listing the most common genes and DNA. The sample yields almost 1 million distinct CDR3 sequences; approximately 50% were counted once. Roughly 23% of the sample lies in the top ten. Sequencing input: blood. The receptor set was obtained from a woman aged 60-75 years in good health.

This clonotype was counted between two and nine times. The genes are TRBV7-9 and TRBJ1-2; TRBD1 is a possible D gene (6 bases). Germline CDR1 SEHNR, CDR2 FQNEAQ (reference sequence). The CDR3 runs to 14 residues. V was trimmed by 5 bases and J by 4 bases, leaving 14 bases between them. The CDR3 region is CASSNWTDFYGYTF. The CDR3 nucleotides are TGTGCCAGCAGCAATTGGACAGATTTCTATGGCTACACCTTC.

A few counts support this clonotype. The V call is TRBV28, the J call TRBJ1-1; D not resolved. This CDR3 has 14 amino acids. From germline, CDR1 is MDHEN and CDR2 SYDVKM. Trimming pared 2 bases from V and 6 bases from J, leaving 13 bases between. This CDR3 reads CASSLTHLGAEAFF. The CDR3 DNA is TGTGCCAGCAGTTTAACTCACCTGGGCGCTGAAGCTTTCTTT.

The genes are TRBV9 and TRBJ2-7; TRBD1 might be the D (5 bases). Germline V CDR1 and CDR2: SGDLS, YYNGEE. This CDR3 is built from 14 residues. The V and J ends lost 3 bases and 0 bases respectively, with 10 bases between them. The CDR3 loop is CASSAGGASYEQYF. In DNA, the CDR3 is TGTGCCAGCAGCGCAGGTGGGGCCTCCTACGAGCAGTACTTC.

The CDR3 sequence is CASSQTLSGTQYF. As DNA, the CDR3 is TGCGCCAGCAGCCAGACACTTTCGGGGACCCAGTACTTC. This rearrangement joins TRBV5-1 to TRBJ2-5, with D unresolved. V lost 4 bases and J lost 7, with 14 bases in between. The germline V gene has CDR1 SGHRS and CDR2 YFSETQ. CDR3 length equals 13 residues.

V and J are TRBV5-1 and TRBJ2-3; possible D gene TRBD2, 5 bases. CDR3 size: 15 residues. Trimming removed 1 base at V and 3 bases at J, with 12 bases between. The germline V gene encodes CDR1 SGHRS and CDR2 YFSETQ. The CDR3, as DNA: TGCGCCAGCAGCTTGTTTTATTCGGGGACAGATACGCAGTATTTT. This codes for CASSLFYSGTDTQYF.

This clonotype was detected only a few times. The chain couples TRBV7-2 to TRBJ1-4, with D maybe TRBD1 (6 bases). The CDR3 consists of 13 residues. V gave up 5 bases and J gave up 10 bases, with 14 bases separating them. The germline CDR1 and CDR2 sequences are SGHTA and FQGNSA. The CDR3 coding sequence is TGTGCCAGCAGCCCCCAGACAGGCGGAAAACTGTTTTTT. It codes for CASSPQTGGKLFF.

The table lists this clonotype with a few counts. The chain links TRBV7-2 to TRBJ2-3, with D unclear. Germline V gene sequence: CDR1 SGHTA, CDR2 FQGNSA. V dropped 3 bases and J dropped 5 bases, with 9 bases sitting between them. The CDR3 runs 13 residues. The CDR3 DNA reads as TGTGCCAGCAGCTTCTTTCTTCTAGATACGCAGTATTTT. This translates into CASSFFLLDTQYF.

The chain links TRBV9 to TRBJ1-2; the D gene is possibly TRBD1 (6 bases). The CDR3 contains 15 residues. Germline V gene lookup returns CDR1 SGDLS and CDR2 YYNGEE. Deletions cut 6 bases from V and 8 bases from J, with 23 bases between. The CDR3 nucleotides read TGTGCCAGCAACGAGACCCATGACAGGCCTGGGGGCTACACCTTC. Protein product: CASNETHDRPGGYTF.

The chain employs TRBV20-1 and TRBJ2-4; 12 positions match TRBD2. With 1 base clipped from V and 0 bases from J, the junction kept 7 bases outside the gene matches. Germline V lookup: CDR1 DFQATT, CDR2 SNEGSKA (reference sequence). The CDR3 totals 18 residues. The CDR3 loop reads CSARGSSGRVLAKNIQYF. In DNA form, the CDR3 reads TGCAGTGCTAGAGGTTCTAGCGGGAGGGTCTTAGCCAAAAACATTCAGTACTTC.

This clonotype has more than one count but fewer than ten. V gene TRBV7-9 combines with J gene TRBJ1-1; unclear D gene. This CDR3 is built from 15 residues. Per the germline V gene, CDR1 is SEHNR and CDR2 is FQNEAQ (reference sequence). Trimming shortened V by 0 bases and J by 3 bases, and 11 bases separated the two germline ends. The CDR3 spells CASSLASRADTEAFF. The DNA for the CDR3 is TGTGCCAGCAGCTTAGCCTCGCGGGCCGACACTGAAGCTTTCTTT.

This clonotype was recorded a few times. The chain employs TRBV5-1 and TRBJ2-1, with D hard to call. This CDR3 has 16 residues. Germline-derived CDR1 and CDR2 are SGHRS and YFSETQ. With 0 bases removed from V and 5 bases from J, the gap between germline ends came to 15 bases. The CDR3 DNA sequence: TGCGCCAGCAGCTTGGTCGCAGAGAAGCCGAACAATGAGCAGTTCTTC. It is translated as CASSLVAEKPNNEQFF.

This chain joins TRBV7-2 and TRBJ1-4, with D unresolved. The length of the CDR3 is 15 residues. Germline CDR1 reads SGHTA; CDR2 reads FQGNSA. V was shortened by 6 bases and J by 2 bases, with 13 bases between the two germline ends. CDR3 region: CASSPVVGTNEKLFF. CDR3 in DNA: TGTGCCAGCAGTCCAGTGGTGGGGACTAATGAAAAACTGTTTTTT.

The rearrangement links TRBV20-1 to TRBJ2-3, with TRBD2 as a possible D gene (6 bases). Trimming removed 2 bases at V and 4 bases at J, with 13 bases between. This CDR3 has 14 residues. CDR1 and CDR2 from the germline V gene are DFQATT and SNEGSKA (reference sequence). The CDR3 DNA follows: TGCAGTGCTAGACGGGACTCCCTCGCAGATACGCAGTATTTT. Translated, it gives CSARRDSLADTQYF.

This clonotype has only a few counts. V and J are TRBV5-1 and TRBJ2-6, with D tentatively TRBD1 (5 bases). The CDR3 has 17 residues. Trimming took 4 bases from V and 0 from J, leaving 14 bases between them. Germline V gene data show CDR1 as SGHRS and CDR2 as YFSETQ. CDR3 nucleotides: TGCGCCAGCAGCCCCCGCTCAGGGATCTCTGGGGCCAACGTCCTGACTTTC. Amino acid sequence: CASSPRSGISGANVLTF.